Listed below are T cell receptor beta chains from one sample, sequenced in a study of circulating and synovial CD4+ cells in juvenile arthritis. TCRdb keeps only in-frame clones here, not all; method: immunoSEQ multiplex PCR. The profile shows around 30,000 clones, nearly 95% of them singletons. The sample consisted of CD4+ T cells from blood. The receptors here all came from a human donor with juvenile idiopathic arthritis. CDR3s include the opening cysteine and the closing phenylalanine or tryptophan. A D gene is named only where the DNA matches it firmly. Clone size appears in some rows only: once, few, many, or a class for an expanded clone.

>TRBJ2-3|.|once|TRBV7-2
TGTGCCAGCAGCTTAGCGATGGCTAGCACAGATACGCAGTATTTT
CASSLAMASTDTQYF
>TRBJ1-2|TRBD1|.|TRBV19
TGTGCCAGTAGTGGGGGACAGGGGTTTGGCTACACCTTC
CASSGGQGFGYTF
>TRBJ2-7|TRBD1|.|TRBV5-6
TGTGCCAGCAGCTTGGACGGGACAGGGACCTACGAGCAGTACTTC
CASSLDGTGTYEQYF
>TRBJ2-2|.|.|TRBV6-4
TGTGCCAGCAGTGACAATCTGCGGGGCGCGCAGAGCGGGGAGCTGTTTTTT
CASSDNLRGAQSGELFF
>TRBJ2-2|TRBD1|once|TRBV10-3
TGTGCCATCAGCGGAGCCGGGACAGAGACCGGGGAGCTGTTTTTT
CAISGAGTETGELFF
>TRBJ2-3|.|.|TRBV9
TGTGCCAGCAGCGAAGGCAGCGTACTCACAGATACGCAGTATTTT
CASSEGSVLTDTQYF
>TRBJ1-1|TRBD1|.|TRBV29-1
TGCAGCGCTGAAAGGACAGGTGAAGCTTTCTTT
CSAERTGEAFF
>TRBJ1-4|.|.|TRBV4-3
TGCGCCAGCAGCCCGCTTTCCCGGGAACAACTGTTTTTT
CASSPLSREQLFF
>TRBJ2-1|TRBD2|.|TRBV9
TGTGCCAGCAGCGTAGACGGGGGGAGTCGGCAAGGGCAGTTCTTC
CASSVDGGSRQGQFF
>TRBJ2-7|.|.|TRBV7-8
TGTGCCAGCAGCTTAGGCGCTAGCCCCGGGGCCTACGAGCAGTACTTC
CASSLGASPGAYEQYF
>TRBJ1-1|TRBD1|.|TRBV27
TGTGCCAGCAGTTTCGTTCCGGGCAGGGGGCTTGTTGAAGCTTTCTTT
CASSFVPGRGLVEAFF
>TRBJ2-7|TRBD2|.|TRBV4-2
TGTGCCAGCAGCCCGGGAGGGGGTCCCACCAGCTCCTACGAGCAGTACTTC
CASSPGGGPTSSYEQYF
>TRBJ2-5|.|.|TRBV28
TGTGCCAGCACCTCTGGGCAGGTCCCGCAAGAGACCCAGTACTTC
CASTSGQVPQETQYF
>TRBJ2-1|TRBD2|.|TRBV11-2
TGTGCCAGCAGCTCGACTAGCGGGAAGTACAATGAGCAGTTCTTC
CASSSTSGKYNEQFF
>TRBJ2-4|TRBD2|.|TRBV5-1
TGCGCCAGCAGCTTGGCCAAAGGGCTAGCGGGAGACGGGTACATTCAGTACTTC
CASSLAKGLAGDGYIQYF
>TRBJ2-1|.|.|TRBV18
TGTGCCAGCTCACCATCCGGAGGGGGCATCTACAATGAGCAGTTCTTC
CASSPSGGGIYNEQFF
>TRBJ2-3|.|.|TRBV7-9
TGTGCCAGCAGCTCGGGGGGGACAGATGACACAGATACGCAGTATTTT
CASSSGGTDDTDTQYF
>TRBJ2-6|.|.|TRBV28
TGTGCCAGCTCGAGTGGGAGCACTGGGGCCAACGTCCTGACTTTC
CASSSGSTGANVLTF
>TRBJ2-7|TRBD2|.|TRBV19
TGTGCCAGTAGCCAAACTAGCGGCGCCTCCTACGAGCAGTACTTC
CASSQTSGASYEQYF
>TRBJ2-2|TRBD2|once|TRBV7-7
TGTGCTAGCAGCTCGACTAGCGGGAGGTCCGACACCGGGGAGCTGTTTTTT
CASSSTSGRSDTGELFF
>TRBJ1-1|.|.|TRBV28
TGTGCCAGCAGTTCGCAACCGCCCCGGGTCACTGAAGCTTTCTTT
CASSSQPPRVTEAFF
>TRBJ2-7|.|.|TRBV10-3
TGTGCCATCAGTGATAGGGGGGGCGCTAGGATAATTCCCTACGAGCAGTACTTC
CAISDRGGARIIPYEQYF
>TRBJ2-7|.|.|TRBV11-3
TGTGCCAGCAGCTACCGCCCGGGTGACGAGCAGTACTTC
CASSYRPGDEQYF
>TRBJ2-5|.|.|TRBV7-9
TGTGCCAGCAGGAGGGTCGAGACCCAGTACTTC
CASRRVETQYF
>TRBJ2-7|.|.|TRBV6-6
TGTGCCAGCAGTTACCCGAGAGGGAGAAATTACGAGCAGTACTTC
CASSYPRGRNYEQYF